Detailed here is one TCR beta chain. Its antigen is as yet unknown. V shed 3 bases and J 7 bases; nucleotides not matched to a gene: 11. Germline V gene sequence: CDR1 LNHNV, CDR2 YYDKDF (reference sequence). The CDR3 spans 16 residues. Healthy Caucasians made up all donors. The data belong to a study of identical twins. Study conclusions and caveats: Insertions were fewer in abundant cord blood beta clonotypes, whereas memory repertoires showed none of this pattern. The presence of invariant MAIT and iNKT cells could partly confound analyses of zero-insertion sequences. Model-predicted out-of-frame TCR alpha sharing fell below observed values in monozygotic twins.

TCRdb recomputed calls from the 5' RACE reads with MiXCR, one row per CDR3 protein. Of around 510,000 distinct CDR3 sequences listed, roughly an eighth are singletons. This sample was shared with a second study, whose subject was yellow fever vaccine responses in identical twins.

The sequenced material came from CD4+ T cells sorted from blood. This clonotype was sampled from a woman younger than 35 in good health. The V and J genes are TRBV15 and TRBJ2-4; 8 bases agree with TRBD1. The CDR3 loop reads CATSRGLGQVMNIQYF. The CDR3 DNA is TGTGCCACCAGCAGGGGTTTGGGACAGGTTATGAACATTCAGTACTTC.